Listed here are 25 T cell receptor beta chains from one sample, sequenced in a study of CD8 T cells in ankylosing spondylitis. Their specific antigens are unknown. TCRdb re-derived calls from the 5' RACE reads in MiXCR, one entry per CDR3 protein. The sample lists about 440,000 distinct CDR3 sequences; more than 15% were seen once. Study observations and caveats: A motif of 7 or 8 highly homologous TCR beta variants was seen as apparently characteristic of ankylosing spondylitis blood.

The sequenced material came from blood, either unsorted or a sorted T cell fraction (not recorded which). Receptors originate from a male donor with ankylosing spondylitis.

V is TRBV25-1 and J is TRBJ2-7; no reliable D call. Germline V lookup: CDR1 MGHDK, CDR2 SYGVNS. V lost 3 bases and J lost 5, with 8 bases in between. This CDR3 contains 12 residues. The CDR3 sequence is CASSETRHEQYF. The CDR3 nucleotides read TGTGCCAGCAGTGAGACACGCCACGAGCAGTACTTC.

This clonotype was counted between two and nine times. This rearrangement joins TRBV20-1 to TRBJ1-1; no clear D. Germline assignment: CDR1 DFQATT and CDR2 SNEGSKA (reference sequence). V was clipped by 3 bases and J by 2 bases, with 7 bases between them. This CDR3 has 12 residues. The CDR3 bases are TGCAGTGCTAGTTCCGGCAACACTGAAGCTTTCTTT. Amino acids: CSASSGNTEAFF.

The CDR3 DNA sequence: TGTGCCAGCAGTTTGTCCTGGGATCAGCCCCAGCATTTT. Protein: CASSLSWDQPQHF. The chain has TRBV27 and TRBJ1-5; D is uncertain. V was cut by 3 bases and J by 5 bases, with 8 bases left in between. This CDR3 comprises 13 residues. CDR1 and CDR2 from the germline V gene are MNHEY and SMNVEV (reference sequence).

The V call is TRBV24-1, the J call TRBJ2-3, with 8 bases identical to TRBD2. The CDR3 spans 15 residues. J was trimmed by 3 bases and V by 2 bases; bases with no gene match: 3. Germline V lookup: CDR1 KGHDR, CDR2 SFDVKD. CDR3 sequence: CATSDSAGVTDTQYF. Here the CDR3 DNA reads TGTGCCACCAGTGATTCAGCGGGAGTGACAGATACGCAGTATTTT.

The chain recombines TRBV7-9 with TRBJ2-1; 9 bases match TRBD2. The CDR3 totals 15 residues. Losses at the gene ends were 0 bases for V and 5 bases for J; bases not matched to a gene: 2. Germline-derived CDR1 and CDR2 are SEHNR and FQNEAQ (reference sequence). This CDR3 is CASSLAAGGNNEQFF. DNA for the CDR3: TGTGCCAGCAGCTTAGCTGCGGGAGGGAACAATGAGCAGTTCTTC.

The sample holds a few counts of this clonotype. This chain joins TRBV6-1 and TRBJ2-4; no firm D call. The CDR3 length is 13 residues. Germline-derived CDR1 and CDR2 are MNHNS and SASEGT. V lost 2 bases and J 3 bases, leaving 5 bases between the germline ends. For the CDR3, the DNA is TGTGCCAGCAGTGAATTTGTCAAAAACATTCAGTACTTC. Protein product: CASSEFVKNIQYF.

The CDR3 nucleotides read TGTGCCAGCAGCTTGGGCATTGGGGAGGGGAGAGGCGGCTACACCTTC. Translated: CASSLGIGEGRGGYTF. This rearrangement joins TRBV7-2 to TRBJ1-2, with a possible D match to TRBD1 (5 bases). The V and J ends lost 3 bases and 8 bases respectively, with 22 bases between them. Germline CDR1 SGHTA, CDR2 FQGNSA. The CDR3 is 16 residues long.

The table lists this clonotype with a few counts. In DNA form, the CDR3 reads TGTGCCAGCAGCTTAGGGCTAGCGGGGACCCCCGAGCAGTACTTC. It encodes CASSLGLAGTPEQYF. The chain couples TRBV7-9 to TRBJ2-7; 9 bases align to TRBD2. With 1 base clipped from V and 6 bases from J, the junction kept 7 bases outside the gene matches. Germline assignment: CDR1 SEHNR and CDR2 FQNEAQ (reference sequence). The CDR3 runs to 15 residues.

This sequence joins TRBV12-3 or TRBV12-4 and TRBJ2-1, with 9 bases lining up with TRBD2. This CDR3 has 16 amino acids. Trimming removed 7 bases from V and 5 bases from J; junction bases left unmatched: 12. CDR3 loop: CASTTFAGGPNNEQFF. CDR3 sequence (DNA): TGTGCCAGCACCACTTTCGCGGGGGGGCCGAACAATGAGCAGTTCTTC.

The chain is built from TRBV7-9 and TRBJ2-1; D gene unclear. V was trimmed by 4 bases and J by 0 bases, leaving 7 bases between them. The CDR3 has 14 amino acids. Germline CDR1 SEHNR, CDR2 FQNEAQ (reference sequence). CDR3 nucleotide sequence: TGTGCCAGCAGCTACACTTCCTCCTACAATGAGCAGTTCTTC. This sequence encodes CASSYTSSYNEQFF.

This clonotype was detected a few times. The V and J genes are TRBV2 and TRBJ1-1; no clear D. CDR1 and CDR2 (germline): SNHLY, FYNNEI. This CDR3 region has 15 residues. Trimming pared 1 base from V and 1 base from J, leaving 10 bases between. The CDR3 reads CASSEGSVRNTEAFF. The CDR3 nucleotides read TGTGCCAGCAGTGAAGGATCGGTAAGGAACACTGAAGCTTTCTTT.

The rearrangement joins TRBV6-1 to TRBJ2-1, with D perhaps being TRBD1 or TRBD2 (5 bases each). This CDR3 is built from 16 residues. Germline loops: CDR1 MNHNS, CDR2 SASEGT. V lost 2 bases and J lost 4, with 15 bases in between. The CDR3 DNA sequence: TGTGCCAGCAGTGAATTTGGGGGTGTAGTTTACAATGAGCAGTTCTTC. It translates to CASSEFGGVVYNEQFF.

This clonotype has at least ten counts. CDR3: CSVDSGGSNEQFF. The CDR3 DNA reads as TGCAGCGTTGATAGCGGGGGGTCCAATGAGCAGTTCTTC. The rearrangement uses TRBV29-1 and TRBJ2-1; 10 nucleotides line up with TRBD2. The CDR3 loop spans 13 amino acids. In germline, CDR1 is SQVTM, CDR2 ANQGSEA. V was pared by 3 bases and J by 6 bases, with 2 bases of the junction left unmatched.

The rearrangement joins TRBV10-2 to TRBJ2-5; D perhaps matches TRBD1 (7 bases). Germline values: CDR1 WSHSY, CDR2 SAAADI. Trimming pared 6 bases from V and 2 bases from J, leaving 16 bases between. CDR3 size: 15 residues. In DNA form, the CDR3 reads TGCGCCAGCAGAGAGGGGGCGGGGCCTCAAGAGACCCAGTACTTC. Protein product: CASREGAGPQETQYF.

This clonotype appeared many times. The chain recombines TRBV10-3 with TRBJ2-1, with a tentative D call TRBD1 (5 bases). Germline-derived CDR1 and CDR2 are ENHRY and SYGVKD. With 4 bases removed from V and 6 bases from J, the gap between germline ends came to 10 bases. The CDR3 covers 13 residues. CDR3 sequence: CAISGTSGNEQFF. The CDR3 DNA follows: TGTGCCATCAGTGGGACATCCGGCAATGAGCAGTTCTTC.

In this sample, this clonotype turned up many times. The J gene is TRBJ2-2, the V gene TRBV12-3 or TRBV12-4, with 9 bases identical to TRBD2. The V gene end was trimmed by 6 bases and the J gene end by 4 bases; junction bases not matched to a gene: 9. CDR3 length: 16 residues. The CDR3 loop reads CASRPSGAGGTGELFF. CDR3 DNA sequence: TGTGCCAGCAGGCCCTCAGGAGCGGGAGGCACCGGGGAGCTGTTTTTT.

The chain couples TRBV19 to TRBJ2-6, with no clear D. Germline V gene data show CDR1 as LNHDA and CDR2 as SQIVND (reference sequence). Trimming cost V 5 bases and J 0 bases, with 14 bases left between them. This CDR3 is 17 amino acids long. The CDR3 DNA sequence: TGTGCCAGTAGTTCGCTTCAGACGGGCTCTGGGGCCAACGTCCTGACTTTC. Protein: CASSSLQTGSGANVLTF.

The chain recombines TRBV2 with TRBJ2-3; 10 positions match TRBD2. Losses at the gene ends were 7 bases for V and 6 bases for J; bases not matched to a gene: 13. The V gene's germline CDR1 is SNHLY and CDR2 FYNNEI. The length of the CDR3 is 16 residues. Here the CDR3 DNA reads TGTGCCAGCATTTCCCAGCTAGCGGGGGTATCGGATACGCAGTATTTT. Its protein is CASISQLAGVSDTQYF.

This clonotype was observed a few times. Here the CDR3 DNA reads TGTGCCAGCAGCATCGGGACTTACAATGAGCAGTTCTTC. Amino acid sequence: CASSIGTYNEQFF. This chain joins TRBV7-3 and TRBJ2-1; TRBD2 is a possible D gene (6 bases). V was pared by 5 bases and J by 4 bases, with 9 bases between. This CDR3 comprises 13 residues. Per the germline V gene, CDR1 is SGHTA and CDR2 is FQGTGA.

This chain joins TRBV12-3 or TRBV12-4 and TRBJ1-1; 9 positions agree with TRBD1. This CDR3 has 14 amino acids. With 4 bases clipped from V and 6 bases from J, the junction kept 6 bases outside the gene matches. CDR3: CASSSRDRAPEAFF. The DNA of the CDR3 is TGTGCCAGCAGTTCCCGGGACAGGGCTCCTGAAGCTTTCTTT.

The rearrangement joins TRBV3-1 to TRBJ1-4; D uncertain. CDR3 length: 15 amino acids. Germline CDR1 and CDR2: LGHDT and YNNKEL (reference sequence). V lost 1 base to trimming and J lost 3 bases, with 9 bases between them. In DNA form, the CDR3 reads TGTGCCAGCAGCCAAGTAGGACCTTCTAATGAAAAACTGTTTTTT. Its protein product is CASSQVGPSNEKLFF.

The rearrangement uses TRBV5-1 and TRBJ2-7; D not certain. Germline V gene data show CDR1 as SGHRS and CDR2 as YFSETQ. Trimming removed 6 bases from V and 0 bases from J, with 10 bases in between. The CDR3 consists of 13 residues. CDR3 region: CASKEASSYEQYF. CDR3 nucleotide sequence: TGCGCCAGCAAGGAAGCGAGCTCCTACGAGCAGTACTTC.

J is TRBJ2-1 and V is TRBV29-1; 7 bases are a match to TRBD2. CDR1 and CDR2 from the germline V gene are SQVTM and ANQGSEA. The length of the CDR3 is 15 residues. Trimming cost V 7 bases and J 0 bases; bases outside gene matches: 9. The DNA of the CDR3 is TGCAGCGGTCTGGGGGGGGGGAGCTCCTACAATGAGCAGTTCTTC. It translates to CSGLGGGSSYNEQFF.

The rearrangement uses TRBV11-2 and TRBJ2-3; 9 nucleotides agree with TRBD2. The V and J ends lost 7 bases and 5 bases, in that order; junction bases with no gene match: 13. Germline V gives CDR1 SGHAT, CDR2 FQNNGV. CDR3 length: 16 residues. CDR3 nucleotide sequence: TGTGCCAGCAACTCCTTTGCGGGGGGGCCAGGAGATACGCAGTATTTT. It specifies CASNSFAGGPGDTQYF.

This clonotype has a count of ten or more. The J gene is TRBJ2-1, the V gene TRBV5-1, with 14 nucleotides matching TRBD2. Germline V gene lookup returns CDR1 SGHRS and CDR2 YFSETQ. The CDR3 is made up of 16 amino acids. V lost 1 base and J lost 7; bases outside the gene matches: 4. CDR3 protein: CASSLMTSGRANEQFF. CDR3 bases: TGCGCCAGCAGCTTGATGACTAGCGGGAGGGCTAATGAGCAGTTCTTC.